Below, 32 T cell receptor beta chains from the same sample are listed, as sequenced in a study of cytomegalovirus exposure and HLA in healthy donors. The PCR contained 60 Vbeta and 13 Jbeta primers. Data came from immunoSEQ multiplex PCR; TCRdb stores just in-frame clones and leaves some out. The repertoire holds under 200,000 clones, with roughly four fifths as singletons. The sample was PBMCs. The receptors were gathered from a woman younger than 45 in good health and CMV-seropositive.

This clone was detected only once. The CDR3 bases are TGCGCCAGCAGCTCAAGCTTAGCGGCAGATACGCAGTATTTT. Its translation is CASSSSLAADTQYF. This rearrangement joins TRBV5-1 to TRBJ2-3; TRBD2 might be the D (6 bases). CDR1 and CDR2 (germline): SGHRS, YFSETQ. The CDR3 totals 14 residues. V was clipped by 3 bases and J by 4 bases, with 12 bases between them.

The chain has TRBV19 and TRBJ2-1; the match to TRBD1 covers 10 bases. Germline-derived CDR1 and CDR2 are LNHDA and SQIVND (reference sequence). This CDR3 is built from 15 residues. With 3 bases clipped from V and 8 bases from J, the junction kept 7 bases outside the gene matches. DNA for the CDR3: TGTGCCAGTAGTATGATAAGGACAGGGGGGGATGAGCAGTTCTTC. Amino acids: CASSMIRTGGDEQFF.

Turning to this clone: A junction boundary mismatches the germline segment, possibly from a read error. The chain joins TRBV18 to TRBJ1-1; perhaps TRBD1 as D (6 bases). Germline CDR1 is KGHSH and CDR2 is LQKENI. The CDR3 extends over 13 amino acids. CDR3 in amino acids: CASSPQGDTEAFF. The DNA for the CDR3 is TGTGCCAGCTCCCCACAGGGAGACACTGAAGCTTTCTTT.

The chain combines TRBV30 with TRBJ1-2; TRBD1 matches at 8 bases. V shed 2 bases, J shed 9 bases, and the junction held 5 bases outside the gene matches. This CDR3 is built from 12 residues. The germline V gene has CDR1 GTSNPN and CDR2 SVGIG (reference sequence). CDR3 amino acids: CAWSRGQASYTF. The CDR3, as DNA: TGTGCCTGGAGTCGGGGACAGGCGAGCTACACCTTC.

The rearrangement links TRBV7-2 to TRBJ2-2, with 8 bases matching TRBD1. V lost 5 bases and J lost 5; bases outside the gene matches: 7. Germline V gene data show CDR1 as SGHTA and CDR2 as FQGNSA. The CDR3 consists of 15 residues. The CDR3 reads CASSRQGRGTGELFF. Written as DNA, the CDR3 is TGTGCCAGCAGCCGACAGGGGCGCGGTACCGGGGAGCTGTTTTTT.

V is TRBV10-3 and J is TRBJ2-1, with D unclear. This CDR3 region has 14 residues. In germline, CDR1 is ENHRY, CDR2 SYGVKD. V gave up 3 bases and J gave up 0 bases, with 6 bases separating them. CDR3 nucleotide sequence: TGTGCCATCAGTGACCACAACTCCTACAATGAGCAGTTCTTC. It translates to CAISDHNSYNEQFF.

CDR3 nucleotides: TGCGCCAGCAGCTTGGCTTTCGGGAGGAACACCGGGGAGCTGTTTTTT. Protein: CASSLAFGRNTGELFF. The rearrangement joins TRBV5-1 to TRBJ2-2; TRBD2 might be the D (6 bases). V shed 0 bases and J shed 1 base, with 10 bases lying between them. The CDR3 contains 16 residues. Germline loops: CDR1 SGHRS, CDR2 YFSETQ.

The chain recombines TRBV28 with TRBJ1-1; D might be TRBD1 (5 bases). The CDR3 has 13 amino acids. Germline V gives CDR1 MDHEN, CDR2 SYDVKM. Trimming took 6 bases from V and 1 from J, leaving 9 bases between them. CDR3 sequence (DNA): TGTGCCAGCAGAGACAGAGCGAACACTGAAGCTTTCTTT. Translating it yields CASRDRANTEAFF.

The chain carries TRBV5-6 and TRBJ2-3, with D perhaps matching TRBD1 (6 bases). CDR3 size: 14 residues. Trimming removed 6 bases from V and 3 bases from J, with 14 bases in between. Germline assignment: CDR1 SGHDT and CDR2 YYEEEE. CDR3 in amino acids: CASKKMGATDTQYF. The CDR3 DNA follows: TGTGCCAGCAAAAAGATGGGGGCAACAGATACGCAGTATTTT. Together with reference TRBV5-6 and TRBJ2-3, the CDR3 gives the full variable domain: DAGVTQSPTHLIKTRGQQVTLRCSPKSGHDTVSWYQQALGQGPQFIFQYYEEEERQRGNFPDRFSGHQFPNYSSELNVNALLLGDSALYLCASKKMGATDTQYFGPGTRLTVL.

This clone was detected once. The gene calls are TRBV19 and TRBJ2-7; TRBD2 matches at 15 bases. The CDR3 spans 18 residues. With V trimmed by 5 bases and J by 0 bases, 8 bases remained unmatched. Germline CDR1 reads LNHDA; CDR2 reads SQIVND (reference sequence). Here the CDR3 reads CASSSGLAGGRSSYEQYF. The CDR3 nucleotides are TGTGCCAGTAGTTCGGGACTAGCGGGAGGCCGAAGCTCCTACGAGCAGTACTTC. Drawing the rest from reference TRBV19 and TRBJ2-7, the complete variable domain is DGGITQSPKYLFRKEGQNVTLSCEQNLNHDAMYWYRQDPGQGLRLIYYSQIVNDFQKGDIAEGYSVSREKKESFPLTVTSAQKNPTAFYLCASSSGLAGGRSSYEQYFGPGTRLTVT.

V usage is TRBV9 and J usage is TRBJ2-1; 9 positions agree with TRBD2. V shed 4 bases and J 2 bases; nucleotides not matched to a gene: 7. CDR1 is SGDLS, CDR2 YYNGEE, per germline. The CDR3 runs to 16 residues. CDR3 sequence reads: CASSRDPSGAYNEQFF. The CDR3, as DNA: TGTGCCAGCAGCAGAGACCCTAGCGGGGCCTACAATGAGCAGTTCTTC.

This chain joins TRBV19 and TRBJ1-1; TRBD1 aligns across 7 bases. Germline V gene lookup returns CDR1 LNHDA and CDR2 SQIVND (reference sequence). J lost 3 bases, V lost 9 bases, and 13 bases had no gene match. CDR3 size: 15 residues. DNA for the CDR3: TGTGCCAGGGGTACCGGGACAGTGTTAGACACTGAAGCTTTCTTT. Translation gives CARGTGTVLDTEAFF. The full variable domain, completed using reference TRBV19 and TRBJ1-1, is DGGITQSPKYLFRKEGQNVTLSCEQNLNHDAMYWYRQDPGQGLRLIYYSQIVNDFQKGDIAEGYSVSREKKESFPLTVTSAQKNPTAFYLCARGTGTVLDTEAFFGQGTRLTVV.

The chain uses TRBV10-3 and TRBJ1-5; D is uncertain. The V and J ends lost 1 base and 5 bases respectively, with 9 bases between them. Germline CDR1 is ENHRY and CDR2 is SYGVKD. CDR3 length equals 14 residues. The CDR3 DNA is TGTGCCATCAGTGAGTTGGCGGCGGATCAGCCCCAGCATTTT. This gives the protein CAISELAADQPQHF.

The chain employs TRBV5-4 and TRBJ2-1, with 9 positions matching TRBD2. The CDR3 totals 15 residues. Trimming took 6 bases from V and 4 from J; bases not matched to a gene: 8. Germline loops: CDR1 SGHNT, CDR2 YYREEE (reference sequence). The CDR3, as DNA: TGTGCCAGCACCGGGAGGGCGGGGGGGTACAATGAGCAGTTCTTC. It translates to CASTGRAGGYNEQFF.

CDR3 DNA sequence: TGTGCCAGCTATTTCGGGACTAGCGGGGGAGGTGGGACAGATACGCAGTATTTT. It translates to CASYFGTSGGGGTDTQYF. This chain joins TRBV2 and TRBJ2-3; 14 bases fit TRBD2. The CDR3 loop spans 18 amino acids. Germline CDR1 SNHLY, CDR2 FYNNEI. The V and J ends lost 8 bases and 3 bases, in that order; junction bases with no gene match: 13.

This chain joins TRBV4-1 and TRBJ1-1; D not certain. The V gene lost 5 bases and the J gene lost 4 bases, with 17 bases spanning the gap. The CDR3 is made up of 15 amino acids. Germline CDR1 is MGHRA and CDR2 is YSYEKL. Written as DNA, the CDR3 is TGCGCCAGCAGCTTGGTGGCAGGAGGGAGCACTGAAGCTTTCTTT. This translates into CASSLVAGGSTEAFF.

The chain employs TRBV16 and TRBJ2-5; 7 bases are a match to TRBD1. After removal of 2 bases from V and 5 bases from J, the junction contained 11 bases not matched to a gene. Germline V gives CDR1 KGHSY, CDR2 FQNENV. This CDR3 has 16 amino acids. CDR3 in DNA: TGTGCCAGCAGCCAACGTAGGGGGCGAGAGTATGAGACCCAGTACTTC. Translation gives CASSQRRGREYETQYF.

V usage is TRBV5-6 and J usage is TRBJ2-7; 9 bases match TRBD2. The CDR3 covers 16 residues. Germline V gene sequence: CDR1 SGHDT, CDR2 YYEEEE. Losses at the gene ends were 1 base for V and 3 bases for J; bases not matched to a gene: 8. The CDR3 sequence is CASSLYLERGDYEQYF. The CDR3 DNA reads TGTGCCAGCAGCTTGTATCTGGAGCGGGGGGACTACGAGCAGTACTTC.

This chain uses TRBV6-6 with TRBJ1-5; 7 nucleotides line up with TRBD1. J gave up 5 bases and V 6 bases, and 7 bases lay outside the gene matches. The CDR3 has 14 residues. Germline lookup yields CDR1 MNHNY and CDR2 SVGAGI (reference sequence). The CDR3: CASSWDSSYQPQHF. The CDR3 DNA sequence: TGTGCCAGCAGCTGGGACAGTTCCTATCAGCCCCAGCATTTT.

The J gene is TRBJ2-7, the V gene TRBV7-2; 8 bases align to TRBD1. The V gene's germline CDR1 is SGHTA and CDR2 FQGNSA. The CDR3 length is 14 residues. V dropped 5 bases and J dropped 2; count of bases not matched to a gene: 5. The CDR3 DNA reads TGTGCCAGCAGCCCTCAGACAGGGGCCTACGAGCAGTACTTC. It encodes CASSPQTGAYEQYF.

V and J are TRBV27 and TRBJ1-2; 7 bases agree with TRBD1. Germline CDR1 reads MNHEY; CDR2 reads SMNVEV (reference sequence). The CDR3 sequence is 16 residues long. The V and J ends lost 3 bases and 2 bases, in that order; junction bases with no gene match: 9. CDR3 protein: CASSFSPQGRNYGYTF. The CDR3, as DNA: TGTGCCAGCAGTTTTTCCCCACAGGGGCGGAACTATGGCTACACCTTC.

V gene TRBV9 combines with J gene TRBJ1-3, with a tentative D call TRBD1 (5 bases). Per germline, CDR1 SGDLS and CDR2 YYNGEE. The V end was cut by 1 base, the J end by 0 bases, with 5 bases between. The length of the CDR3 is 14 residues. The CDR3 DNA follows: TGTGCCAGCAGCGTACAGGGCTCTGGAAACACCATATATTTT. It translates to CASSVQGSGNTIYF.

CDR3 nucleotide sequence: TGTGCCAGCAGCTTCAGACAGGGGGCAATCGATGAGCAGTTCTTC. Its protein product is CASSFRQGAIDEQFF. The chain links TRBV7-9 to TRBJ2-1; TRBD1 agrees at 10 bases. Germline V gives CDR1 SEHNR, CDR2 FQNEAQ (reference sequence). The V gene end was trimmed by 3 bases and the J gene end by 8 bases; junction bases not matched to a gene: 7. This CDR3 is built from 15 residues.

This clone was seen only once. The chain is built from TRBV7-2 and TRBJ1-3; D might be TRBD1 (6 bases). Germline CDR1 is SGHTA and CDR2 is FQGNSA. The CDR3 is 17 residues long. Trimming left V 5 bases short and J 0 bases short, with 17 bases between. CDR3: CASSLTGYSLSGNTIYF. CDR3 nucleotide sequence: TGTGCCAGCAGCCTTACAGGGTACTCGCTCTCTGGAAACACCATATATTTT.

In DNA, the CDR3 is TGTGCCAACTCGGGGGGGGCAGAGACCCAGTACTTC. Encoded protein: CANSGGAETQYF. The genes are TRBV6-5 and TRBJ2-5; TRBD2 matches 8 bases. The germline V gene has CDR1 MNHEY and CDR2 SVGAGI. Trimming took 10 bases from V and 4 from J; bases not matched to a gene: 5. The CDR3 length is 12 residues.

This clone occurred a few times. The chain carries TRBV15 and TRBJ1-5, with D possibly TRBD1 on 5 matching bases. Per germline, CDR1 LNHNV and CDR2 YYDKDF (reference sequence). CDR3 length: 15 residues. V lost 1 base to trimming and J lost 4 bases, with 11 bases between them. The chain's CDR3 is CATSRVSTANQPQHF. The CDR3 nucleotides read TGTGCCACCAGCAGAGTGTCGACAGCTAATCAGCCCCAGCATTTT. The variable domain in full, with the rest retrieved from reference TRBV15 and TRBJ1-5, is DAMVIQNPRYQVTQFGKPVTLSCSQTLNHNVMYWYQQKSSQAPKLLFHYYDKDFNNEADTPDNFQSRRPNTSFCFLDIRSPGLGDTAMYLCATSRVSTANQPQHFGDGTRLSIL.

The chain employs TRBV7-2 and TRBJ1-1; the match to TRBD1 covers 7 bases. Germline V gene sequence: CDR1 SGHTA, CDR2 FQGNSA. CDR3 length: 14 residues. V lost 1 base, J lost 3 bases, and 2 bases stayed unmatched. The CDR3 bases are TGTGCCAGCAGCTTAGAGGGGGCGCACACTGAAGCTTTCTTT. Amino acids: CASSLEGAHTEAFF.

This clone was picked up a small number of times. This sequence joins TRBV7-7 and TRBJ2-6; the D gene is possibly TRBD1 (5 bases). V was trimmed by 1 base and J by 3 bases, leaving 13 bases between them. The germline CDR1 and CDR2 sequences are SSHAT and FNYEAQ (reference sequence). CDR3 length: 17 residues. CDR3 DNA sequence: TGTGCCAGCAGCTTAGGACCCCCAGGGCTTGGGGCCAACGTCCTGACTTTC. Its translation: CASSLGPPGLGANVLTF.

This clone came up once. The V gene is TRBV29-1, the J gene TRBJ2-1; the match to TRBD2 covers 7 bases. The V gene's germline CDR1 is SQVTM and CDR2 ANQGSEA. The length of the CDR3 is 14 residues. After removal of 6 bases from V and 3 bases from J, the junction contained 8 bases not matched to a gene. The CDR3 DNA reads TGCAGCGTCCAGCGGGATCGAGACTACAATGAGCAGTTCTTC. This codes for CSVQRDRDYNEQFF.

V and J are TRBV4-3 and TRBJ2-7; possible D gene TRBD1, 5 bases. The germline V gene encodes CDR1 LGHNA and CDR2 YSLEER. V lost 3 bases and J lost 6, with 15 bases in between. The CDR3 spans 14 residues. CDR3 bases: TGCGCCAGCAGCCAGGGGCCGGGCCCCCTCGAGCAGTACTTC. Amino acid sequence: CASSQGPGPLEQYF.

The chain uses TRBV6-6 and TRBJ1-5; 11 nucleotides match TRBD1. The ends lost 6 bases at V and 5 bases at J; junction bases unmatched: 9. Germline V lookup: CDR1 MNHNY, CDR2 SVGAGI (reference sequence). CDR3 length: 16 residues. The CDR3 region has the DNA TGTGCCAGCAGCCGGCCCCGGACAGGGGGCTATCAGCCCCAGCATTTT. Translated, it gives CASSRPRTGGYQPQHF.

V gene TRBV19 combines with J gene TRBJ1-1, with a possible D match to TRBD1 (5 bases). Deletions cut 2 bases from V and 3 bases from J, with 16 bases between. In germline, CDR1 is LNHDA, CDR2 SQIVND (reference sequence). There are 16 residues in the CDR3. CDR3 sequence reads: CASSIFEGRGDTEAFF. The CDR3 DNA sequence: TGTGCCAGTAGTATATTTGAGGGGCGGGGCGACACTGAAGCTTTCTTT.